This T cell receptor (beta chain) came from a study of shared clonotypes between healthy human individuals. Study-wide results and caveats: Having only a few donors restricted how much genetic and exposure-history diversity was captured. Clonotype sharing among donors was expected to depend on sequencing depth.

TCRdb's copy holds only in-frame clones and misses some; the assay was immunoSEQ multiplex PCR. The repertoire holds about half a million clones, with 81% as singletons. Regarding this clone: Antigen unknown.

Unsorted material relied on tens of millions of PBMCs as the source of genomic DNA. The sequenced material came from PBMCs. The origin of this receptor is a woman in her thirties or forties in good health. Some clones in this sample may be carry-over from other donors' samples.

The CDR3 coding sequence is TGTGCCAGTAGCAGGGGGTGGGCGAACACCGGGGAGCTGTTTTTT. It codes for CASSRGWANTGELFF. This chain uses TRBV7-3 with TRBJ2-2; 7 bases are shared with TRBD1. This CDR3 has 15 amino acids. The germline gives CDR1 SGHTA, CDR2 FQGTGA. J was trimmed by 0 bases and V by 9 bases; bases with no gene match: 7. The full variable domain, its missing parts supplied by reference TRBV7-3 and TRBJ2-2, is GAGVSQTPSNKVTEKGKYVELRCDPISGHTALYWYRQSLGQGPEFLIYFQGTGAADDSGLPNDRFFAVRPEGSVSTLKIQRTERGDSAVYLCASSRGWANTGELFFGEGSRLTVL.